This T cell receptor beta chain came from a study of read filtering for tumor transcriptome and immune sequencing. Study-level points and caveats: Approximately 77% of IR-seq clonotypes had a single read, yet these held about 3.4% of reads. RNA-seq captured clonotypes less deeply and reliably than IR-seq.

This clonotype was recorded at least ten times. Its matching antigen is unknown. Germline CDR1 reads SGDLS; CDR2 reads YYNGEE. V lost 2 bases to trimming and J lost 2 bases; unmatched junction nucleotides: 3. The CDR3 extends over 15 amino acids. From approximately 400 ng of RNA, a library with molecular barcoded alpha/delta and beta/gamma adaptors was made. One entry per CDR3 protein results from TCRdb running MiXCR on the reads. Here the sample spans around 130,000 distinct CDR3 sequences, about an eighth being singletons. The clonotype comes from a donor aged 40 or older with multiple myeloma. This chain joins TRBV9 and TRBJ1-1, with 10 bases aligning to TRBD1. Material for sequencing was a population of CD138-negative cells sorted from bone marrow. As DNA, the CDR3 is TGTGCCAGCAGCGTGGGGACAGGGGAAAACACTGAAGCTTTCTTT. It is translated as CASSVGTGENTEAFF.